The clone carrying this T cell receptor beta chain was observed at least ten times. This entry comes from a study of T cells in Graves' hyperthyroidism and ophthalmopathy. The cohort's ophthalmopathy patients, a group with duration under 3 months, had a Clinical Activity Score of at least 3 and a NOSPECS grade of at least 4. Uncontrolled infection, other autoimmune disease, pregnancy or lactation disqualified patients from enrolment. Authors of the study amplified TCR beta CDR3 regions from RNA transcripts. TCR CDR3 regions were first amplified by RT-PCR with HTBI primers. Each CDR3 protein gets one entry after TCRdb re-called the multiplex PCR reads with MiXCR. The sample contains a few hundred thousand distinct CDR3 sequences, 16% of which appear only once. Trimming stripped 7 bases from V and 3 bases from J, with 16 bases between. Germline-derived CDR1 and CDR2 are SEHNR and FQNEAQ (reference sequence). The CDR3 loop spans 14 amino acids.

The gene calls are TRBV7-9 and TRBJ2-7, with D unresolved. The sample comprised blood. The clonotype comes from a woman under 40 with Graves' ophthalmopathy. DNA of the CDR3: TGTGCCAGCATAGGGCCAGGAGCCCTCTACGAGCAGTACTTC. Encoded protein: CASIGPGALYEQYF.